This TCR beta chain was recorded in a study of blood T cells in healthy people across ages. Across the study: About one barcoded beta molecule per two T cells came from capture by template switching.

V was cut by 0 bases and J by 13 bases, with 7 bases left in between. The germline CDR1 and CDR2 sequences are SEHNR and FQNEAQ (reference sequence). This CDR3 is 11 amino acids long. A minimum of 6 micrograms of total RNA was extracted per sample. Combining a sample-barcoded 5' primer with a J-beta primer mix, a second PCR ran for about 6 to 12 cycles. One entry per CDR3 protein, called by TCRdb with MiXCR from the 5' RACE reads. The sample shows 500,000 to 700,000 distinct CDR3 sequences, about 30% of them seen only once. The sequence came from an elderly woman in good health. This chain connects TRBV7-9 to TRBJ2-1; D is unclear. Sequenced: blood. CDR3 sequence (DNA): TGTGCCAGCAGCTTAGCGTGGGTACAGTTCTTC. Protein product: CASSLAWVQFF.